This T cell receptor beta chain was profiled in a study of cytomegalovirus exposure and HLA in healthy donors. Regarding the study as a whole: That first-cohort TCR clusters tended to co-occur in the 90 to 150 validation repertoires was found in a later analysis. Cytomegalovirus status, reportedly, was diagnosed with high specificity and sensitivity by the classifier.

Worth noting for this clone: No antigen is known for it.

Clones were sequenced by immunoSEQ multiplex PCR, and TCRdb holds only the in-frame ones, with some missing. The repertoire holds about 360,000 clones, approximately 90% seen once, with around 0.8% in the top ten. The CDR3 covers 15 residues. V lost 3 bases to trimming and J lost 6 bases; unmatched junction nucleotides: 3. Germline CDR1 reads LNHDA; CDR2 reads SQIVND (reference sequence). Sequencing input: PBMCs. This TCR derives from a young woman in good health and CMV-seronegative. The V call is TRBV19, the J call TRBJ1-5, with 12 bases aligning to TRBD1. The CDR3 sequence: CASSMGQGAIQPQHF. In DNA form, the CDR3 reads TGTGCCAGTAGTATGGGACAGGGGGCGATTCAGCCCCAGCATTTT.